This TCR beta chain was retrieved from a study of beta chain features in type 1 diabetes. Study-level points and caveats: Across all four CD4+ subsets, people with type 1 diabetes showed modestly shorter TCRB CDR3s.

Expressed TCRB transcripts were sequenced because the entire RNA isolate underwent reverse transcription. Assay: immunoSEQ multiplex PCR; the TCRdb copy retains only in-frame clones and omits some. Among about 650,000 clones listed, around 12% were seen once. This clone was seen more than once but under ten times. The antigen is undetermined. CDR1 and CDR2 from the germline V gene are SNHLY and FYNNEI. The CDR3 extends over 14 amino acids. Trimming pared 7 bases from V and 2 bases from J, leaving 11 bases between. The sample consisted of naive CD4+ T cells from blood. The J gene is TRBJ2-2, the V gene TRBV2; D ambiguous. This sequence was found in a man in his thirties or forties with type 1 diabetes. CDR3 protein: CASKSPLNTGELFF. The CDR3 nucleotides read TGTGCCAGCAAAAGTCCATTAAACACCGGGGAGCTGTTTTTT. Supplemented by reference TRBV2 and TRBJ2-2, the full variable domain reads EPEVTQTPSHQVTQMGQEVILRCVPISNHLYFYWYRQILGQKVEFLVSFYNNEISEKSEIFDDQFSVERPDGSNFTLKIRSTKLEDSAMYFCASKSPLNTGELFFGEGSRLTVL.